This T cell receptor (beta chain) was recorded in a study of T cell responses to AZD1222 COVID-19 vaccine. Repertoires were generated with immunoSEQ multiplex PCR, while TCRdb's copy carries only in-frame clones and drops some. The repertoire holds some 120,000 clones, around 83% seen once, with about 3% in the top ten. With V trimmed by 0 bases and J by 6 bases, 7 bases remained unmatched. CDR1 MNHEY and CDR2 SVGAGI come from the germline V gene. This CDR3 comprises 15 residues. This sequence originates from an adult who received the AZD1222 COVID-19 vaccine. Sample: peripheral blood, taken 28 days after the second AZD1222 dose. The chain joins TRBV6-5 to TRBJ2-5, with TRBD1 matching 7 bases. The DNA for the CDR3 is TGTGCCAGCAGTTACTCGAGACAGGGTTGGCAGACCCAGTACTTC. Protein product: CASSYSRQGWQTQYF.